The clone carrying this TCR beta chain has at least ten counts. What it binds is not known. The CDR3 has 16 amino acids. V lost 2 bases to trimming and J lost 1 base, with 11 bases between them. Germline CDR1 reads SEHNR; CDR2 reads FQNEAQ (reference sequence). The data stem from a study of molecular identifiers for immune sequencing clone quantification. Preparation methods for the bulk TCR libraries were those previously described, with listed TCR primers. TCRdb processed the PCR reads anew with MiXCR; each CDR3 protein has one entry. This sample yields 550,000 to 750,000 distinct CDR3 sequences, of which nearly 20% are seen a single time; 0.75% to 0.95% belongs to the top ten. The study, taken as a whole, reports: In naive cells, clones above 20 RNA copies held under 1% of molecules, whereas in effector cells they held over 99%.

A CD8+CD4-CCR7+CD45RA+ phenotype served as the sorting definition for naive CD8 T cells. Specimen: naive CD8+ T cells from blood, with Jurkat cell RNA spiked in. Described subset: FACS-sorted CD8+CD4-CCR7+CD45RA+ naive T cells. This receptor was obtained from a human donor in good health. Some libraries in this study had Jurkat cell RNA spiked in. The chain uses TRBV7-9 and TRBJ2-2; no clear D gene. In DNA form, the CDR3 reads TGTGCCAGCAGCTTATGGCTAGGGATGAACACCGGGGAGCTGTTTTTT. This codes for CASSLWLGMNTGELFF. Full variable domain (missing parts from reference TRBV7-9 and TRBJ2-2): DTGVSQNPRHKITKRGQNVTFRCDPISEHNRLYWYRQTLGQGPEFLTYFQNEAQLEKSRLLSDRFSAERPKGSFSTLEIQRTEQGDSAMYLCASSLWLGMNTGELFFGEGSRLTVL.